This paragraph reports one T cell receptor beta chain. This entry is derived from a study of blood T cell repertoires in COVID-19. Study overall: The origin of the acute and convalescent COVID-19 samples was the United States, Italy and Spain.

The Seattle patients, enrolled during active infection, were followed longitudinally. Per the authors' pipeline: Estimation of nucleated cell counts was performed using reference gene primer amplification. This table comes from immunoSEQ multiplex PCR, and its TCRdb copy is limited to in-frame clones, with some not included. V and J calls and clone size come straight from that table; D and trimming were deduced from the DNA. The sample lists roughly 160,000 clones; more than 65% were seen once. The junction had 9 bases not matched to a gene; V was cut back by 6 bases and J by 6 bases. This CDR3 is built from 15 residues. Germline CDR1 and CDR2: SGHDT and YYEEEE.

The TCR originated in a woman aged 55-70 years with COVID-19, enrolled during active disease. The genes are TRBV5-6 and TRBJ2-1; 10 bases align to TRBD2. The specimen was peripheral blood. In nucleotides, the CDR3 is TGTGCCAGCAACACAGCGGGGGGGCCACTCAATGAGCAGTTCTTC. Its protein product is CASNTAGGPLNEQFF.